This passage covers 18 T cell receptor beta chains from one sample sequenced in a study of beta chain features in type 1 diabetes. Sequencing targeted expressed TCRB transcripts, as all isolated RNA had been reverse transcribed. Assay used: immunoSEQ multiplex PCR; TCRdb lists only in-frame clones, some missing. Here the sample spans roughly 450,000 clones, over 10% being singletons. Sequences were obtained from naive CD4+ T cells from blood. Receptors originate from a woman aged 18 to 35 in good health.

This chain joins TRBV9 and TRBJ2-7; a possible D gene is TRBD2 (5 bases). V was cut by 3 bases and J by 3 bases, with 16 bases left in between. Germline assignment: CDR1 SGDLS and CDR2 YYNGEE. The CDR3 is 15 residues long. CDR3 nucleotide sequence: TGTGCCAGCAGCGCCGGAGGAACACGGGTCTACGAGCAGTACTTC. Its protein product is CASSAGGTRVYEQYF.

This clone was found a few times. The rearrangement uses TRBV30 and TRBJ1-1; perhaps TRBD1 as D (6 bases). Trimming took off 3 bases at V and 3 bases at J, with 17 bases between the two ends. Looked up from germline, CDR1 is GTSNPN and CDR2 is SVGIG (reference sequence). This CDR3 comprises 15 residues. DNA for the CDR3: TGTGCCTGGAGGAGAGGGGGGTTGTCTTACACTGAAGCTTTCTTT. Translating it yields CAWRRGGLSYTEAFF. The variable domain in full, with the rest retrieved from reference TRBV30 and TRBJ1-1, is SQTIHQWPATLVQPVGSPLSLECTVEGTSNPNLYWYRQAAGRGLQLLFYSVGIGQISSEVPQNLSASRPQDRQFILSSKKLLLSDSGFYLCAWRRGGLSYTEAFFGQGTRLTVV.

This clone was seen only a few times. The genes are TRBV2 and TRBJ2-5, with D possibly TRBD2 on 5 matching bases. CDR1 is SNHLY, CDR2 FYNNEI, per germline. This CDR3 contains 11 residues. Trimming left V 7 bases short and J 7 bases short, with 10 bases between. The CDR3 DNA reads TGTGCCAGCACGAGGGCTGGGACCCAGTACTTC. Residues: CASTRAGTQYF. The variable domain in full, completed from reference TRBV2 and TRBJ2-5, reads EPEVTQTPSHQVTQMGQEVILRCVPISNHLYFYWYRQILGQKVEFLVSFYNNEISEKSEIFDDQFSVERPDGSNFTLKIRSTKLEDSAMYFCASTRAGTQYFGPGTRLLVL.

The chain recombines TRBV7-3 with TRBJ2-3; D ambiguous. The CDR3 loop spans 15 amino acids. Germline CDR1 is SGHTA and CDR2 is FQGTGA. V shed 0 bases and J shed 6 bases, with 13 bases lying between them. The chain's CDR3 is CASSLTGRWRDTQYF. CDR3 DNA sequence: TGTGCCAGCAGCTTAACTGGCCGTTGGCGGGATACGCAGTATTTT.

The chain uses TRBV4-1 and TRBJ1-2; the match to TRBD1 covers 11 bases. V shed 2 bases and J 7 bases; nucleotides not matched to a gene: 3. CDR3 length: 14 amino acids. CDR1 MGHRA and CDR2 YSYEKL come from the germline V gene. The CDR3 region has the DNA TGCGCCAGCAGCCAACCGGGACAGGGGGTTGGCTACACCTTC. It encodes CASSQPGQGVGYTF.

The CDR3 DNA reads TGTGCCAGCAGTGTTACAGGGTCCAATCAGCCCCAGCATTTT. Protein product: CASSVTGSNQPQHF. The V gene is TRBV25-1, the J gene TRBJ1-5; D is perhaps TRBD1 (6 bases). The CDR3 contains 14 residues. V was clipped by 4 bases and J by 3 bases, with 10 bases between them. Germline CDR1 reads MGHDK; CDR2 reads SYGVNS.

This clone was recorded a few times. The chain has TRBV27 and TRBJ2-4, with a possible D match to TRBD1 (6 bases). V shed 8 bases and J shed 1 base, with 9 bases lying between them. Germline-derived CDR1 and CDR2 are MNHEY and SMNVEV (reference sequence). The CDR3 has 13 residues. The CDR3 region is CASRDRAKNIQYF. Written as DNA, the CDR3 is TGTGCCAGCCGCGACAGGGCCAAAAACATTCAGTACTTC.

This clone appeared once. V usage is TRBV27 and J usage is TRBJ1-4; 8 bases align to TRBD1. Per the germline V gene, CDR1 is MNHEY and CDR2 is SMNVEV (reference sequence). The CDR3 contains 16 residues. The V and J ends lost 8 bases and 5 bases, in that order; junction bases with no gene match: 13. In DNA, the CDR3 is TGTGCCAGCGGCCATGGAACGGACAGGGTGAATGAAAAACTGTTTTTT. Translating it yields CASGHGTDRVNEKLFF.

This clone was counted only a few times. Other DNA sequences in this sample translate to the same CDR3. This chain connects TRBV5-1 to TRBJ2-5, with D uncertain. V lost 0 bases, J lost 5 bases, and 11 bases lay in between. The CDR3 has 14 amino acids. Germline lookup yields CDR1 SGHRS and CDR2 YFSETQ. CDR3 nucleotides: TGCGCCAGCAGCTTGGAGGGCCTGGGGGAGACCCAGTACTTC. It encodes CASSLEGLGETQYF.

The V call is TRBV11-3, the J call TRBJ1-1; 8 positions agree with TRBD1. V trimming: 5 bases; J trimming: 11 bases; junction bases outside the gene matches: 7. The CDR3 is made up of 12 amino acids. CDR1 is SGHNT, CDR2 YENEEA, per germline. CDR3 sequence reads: CASSPQGALAFF. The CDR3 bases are TGTGCCAGCAGCCCGCAGGGGGCTCTGGCTTTCTTT. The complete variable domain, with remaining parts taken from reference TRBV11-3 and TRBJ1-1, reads EAGVVQSPRYKIIEKKQPVAFWCNPISGHNTLYWYLQNLGQGPELLIRYENEEAVDDSQLPKDRFSAERLKGVDSTLKIQPAELGDSAVYLCASSPQGALAFFGQGTRLTVV.

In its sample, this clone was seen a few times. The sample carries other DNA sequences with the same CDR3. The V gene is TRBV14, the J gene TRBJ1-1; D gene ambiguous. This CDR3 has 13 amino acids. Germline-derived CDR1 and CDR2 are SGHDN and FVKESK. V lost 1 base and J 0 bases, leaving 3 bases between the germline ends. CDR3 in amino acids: CASSQGVNTEAFF. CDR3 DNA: TGTGCCAGCAGCCAAGGAGTGAACACTGAAGCTTTCTTT.

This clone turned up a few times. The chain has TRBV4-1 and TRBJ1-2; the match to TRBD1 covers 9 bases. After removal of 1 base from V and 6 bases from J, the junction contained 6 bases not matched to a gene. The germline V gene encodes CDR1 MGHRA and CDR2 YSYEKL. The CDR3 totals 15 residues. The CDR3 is CASSQVGQGTNGYTF. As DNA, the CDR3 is TGCGCCAGCAGCCAAGTGGGACAGGGAACGAATGGCTACACCTTC.

The CDR3 is CASRGRRSSYEQYV. In nucleotides, the CDR3 is TGTGCCAGCAGGGGCAGGCGTAGCTCCTACGAGCAGTACGTC. The gene calls are TRBV27 and TRBJ2-7, with no clear D. Germline V gene lookup returns CDR1 MNHEY and CDR2 SMNVEV (reference sequence). This CDR3 is built from 14 residues. The V and J ends lost 6 bases and 0 bases respectively, with 12 bases between them.

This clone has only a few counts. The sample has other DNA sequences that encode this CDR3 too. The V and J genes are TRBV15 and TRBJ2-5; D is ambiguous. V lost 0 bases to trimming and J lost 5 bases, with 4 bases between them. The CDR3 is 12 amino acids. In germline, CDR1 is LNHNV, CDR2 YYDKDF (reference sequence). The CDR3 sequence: CATSRDLETQYF. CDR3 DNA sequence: TGTGCCACCAGCAGAGATCTGGAGACCCAGTACTTC.

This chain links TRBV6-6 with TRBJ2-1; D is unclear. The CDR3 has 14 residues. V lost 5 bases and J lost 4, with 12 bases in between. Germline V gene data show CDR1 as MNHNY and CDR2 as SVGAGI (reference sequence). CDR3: CASSDRFSYNEQFF. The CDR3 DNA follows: TGTGCCAGCAGTGACCGATTCTCATACAATGAGCAGTTCTTC.

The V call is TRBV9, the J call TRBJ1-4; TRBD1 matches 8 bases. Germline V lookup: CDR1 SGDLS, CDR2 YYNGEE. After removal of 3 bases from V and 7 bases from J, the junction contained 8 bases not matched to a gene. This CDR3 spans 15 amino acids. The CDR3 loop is CASSARQGFVEKLFF. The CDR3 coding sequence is TGTGCCAGCAGCGCCCGACAGGGGTTTGTTGAAAAACTGTTTTTT.

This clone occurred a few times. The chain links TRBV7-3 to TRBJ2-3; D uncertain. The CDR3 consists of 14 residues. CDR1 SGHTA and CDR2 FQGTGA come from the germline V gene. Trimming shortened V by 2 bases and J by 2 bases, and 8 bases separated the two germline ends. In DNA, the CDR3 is TGTGCCAGCAGCTTAGGACCGAACACAGATACGCAGTATTTT. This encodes CASSLGPNTDTQYF.

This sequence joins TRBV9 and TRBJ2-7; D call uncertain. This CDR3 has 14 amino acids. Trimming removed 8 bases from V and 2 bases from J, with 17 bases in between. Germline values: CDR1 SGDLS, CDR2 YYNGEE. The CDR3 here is CARPDPHVAYEQYF. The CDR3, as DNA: TGTGCCAGGCCGGATCCCCATGTGGCCTACGAGCAGTACTTC.